Listed below are T cell receptor beta chains from one sample, sequenced in a study of blood T cell repertoires in COVID-19. Measured with immunoSEQ multiplex PCR; TCRdb has only the in-frame clones, and not every one. The table lists over 150,000 clones, over 75% of them singletons. What was sequenced was peripheral blood. These receptors were obtained from a woman aged 45-59 years with acute or convalescent COVID-19. The CDR3 runs from the conserved cysteine through the conserved F or W.

J: TRBJ2-7; V: TRBV29-1; CDR3: CSVESATGASYEQYF
J: TRBJ2-1; V: TRBV18; CDR3: CASSPLFRTHEQFF
J: TRBJ1-4; V: TRBV19; CDR3: CASSISATNEKLFF
J: TRBJ2-3; V: TRBV28; CDR3: CASSFPDFTDTQYF
J: TRBJ1-2; V: TRBV6-2/TRBV6-3; CDR3: CASSYLAGAKGYTF
J: TRBJ1-6; V: TRBV3-1/TRBV3-2; CDR3: CASSSHPPTGDYNSPLHF
J: TRBJ2-1; V: TRBV3-1/TRBV3-2; CDR3: CASSSPRQGVENEQFF
J: TRBJ2-1; V: TRBV7-8; CDR3: CASSHREGRDEQFF
J: TRBJ1-1; V: TRBV6-5; CDR3: CASSPTLRATEAFF
J: TRBJ2-5; V: TRBV5-1; CDR3: CASRTGGQETQYF
J: TRBJ1-5; V: TRBV24-1; CDR3: CATSDSRQVGNQPQHF
J: TRBJ1-5; V: TRBV19; CDR3: CASASEEFSNQPQHF
J: TRBJ2-1; V: TRBV27; CDR3: CASSLPGDEQFF
J: TRBJ1-2; V: TRBV7-8; CDR3: CASSLEQGGRLVYGYTF
J: TRBJ1-2; V: TRBV3-1/TRBV3-2; CDR3: CASSQAGGSYGYTF
J: TRBJ2-7; V: TRBV7-2; CDR3: CASSWGLAESYEQYF
J: TRBJ2-7; V: TRBV5-6; CDR3: CASSLGGSSEQYF
J: TRBJ2-1; V: TRBV7-8; CDR3: CASSLANRFGDEQFF
J: TRBJ1-1; V: TRBV7-9; CDR3: CASSPLRTEAFF
J: TRBJ2-3; V: TRBV7-6; CDR3: CASSPGEGGSTDTQYF
J: TRBJ1-2; V: TRBV7-2; CDR3: CASSSDSANYGYTF
J: TRBJ2-6; V: TRBV3-1/TRBV3-2; CDR3: CASSQARGAGANVLTF
J: TRBJ1-5; V: TRBV6-1; CDR3: CASSDRAQGNQPQHF
J: TRBJ1-3; V: TRBV6-5; CDR3: CASSLGGPGNTIYF
J: TRBJ2-3; V: TRBV9; CDR3: CASSARTPGHDTQYF
J: TRBJ2-7; V: TRBV6-6; CDR3: CASRPGTGASYEQYF
J: TRBJ2-5; V: TRBV9; CDR3: CASSFGQGETQYF
J: TRBJ2-1; V: TRBV11-2; CDR3: CASSFRGSGSYNEQFF
J: TRBJ2-5; V: TRBV5-1; CDR3: CASSSGQGAWETQYF
J: TRBJ2-4; V: TRBV14; CDR3: CASSPAGVGIQYF
J: TRBJ1-2; V: TRBV3-1/TRBV3-2; CDR3: CASSRSQGGGYTF
J: TRBJ2-2; V: TRBV9; CDR3: CASRAGVLAGELFF
J: TRBJ2-3; V: TRBV5-1; CDR3: CASSLITGQDTQYF
J: TRBJ1-1; V: TRBV6-4; CDR3: CASSLSGKVSEAFF
J: TRBJ1-3; V: TRBV5-1; CDR3: CASSLEQGNTIYF
J: TRBJ2-7; V: TRBV20-1; CDR3: CSASWRGALRAREQYF
J: TRBJ2-3; V: TRBV5-6; CDR3: CASSLFGSGTDTQYF
J: TRBJ1-5; V: TRBV28; CDR3: CASSSRDNRLPLQHF
J: TRBJ2-3; V: TRBV4-2; CDR3: CASSDGQIGTQYF
J: TRBJ2-3; V: TRBV6-5; CDR3: CASTPRGWTDTQYF
J: TRBJ2-5; V: TRBV6-2/TRBV6-3; CDR3: CASIPGVAGGQETQYF
J: TRBJ1-1; V: TRBV2; CDR3: CASRETGWTEAFF
J: TRBJ2-4; V: TRBV5-1; CDR3: CASSLGDSTNIQYF
J: TRBJ2-1; V: TRBV28; CDR3: CASSQPGQGRGNEQFF
J: TRBJ1-1; V: TRBV27; CDR3: CASKGEVTEAFF
J: TRBJ2-7; V: TRBV4-2; CDR3: CASSQGLAGIYEQYF
J: TRBJ1-5; V: TRBV7-9; CDR3: CASSTDSQPQHF
J: TRBJ1-2; V: TRBV20-1; CDR3: CSVPGQGDTF
J: TRBJ1-4; V: TRBV19; CDR3: CASSTDSTGTGRRNEKLFF